The clone carrying this T cell receptor (beta chain) was detected ten times or more. Antigen specificity is unknown. This sample is part of a study of T-cell reconstitution after alpha-beta-depleted transplantation in children. The study's findings and limits: One year after transplant, T-cell counts and diversity came mostly from newly produced T cells. About two months after transplant, alpha-beta T cells reportedly came from several hundred expanded graft clones. From surviving recipient T cells and thymic progenitors came the high day-60 TCRbeta diversity observed in some patients.

Germline CDR1 and CDR2: SGHTA and FQGNSA. This CDR3 contains 14 residues. The V end was cut by 2 bases, the J end by 3 bases, with 11 bases between. Unique molecular identifiers were incorporated during preparation of the TCRbeta library. TCRdb reanalysed the PCR reads using MiXCR and keeps one entry per CDR3 protein. The data show about 300,000 distinct CDR3 sequences, approximately 7.3% seen once. The clonotype comes from a female patient younger than 10 who had a stem cell transplant for Fanconi anemia, so the T cells may come from the graft donor. This chain connects TRBV7-2 to TRBJ2-7, with a tentative D call TRBD2 (6 bases). The material was peripheral blood, obtained 360 days after TCRalphabeta/CD19-depleted stem cell transplant. The CDR3 nucleotides read TGTGCCAGCAGCTTATCCCGGGGGAACTACGAGCAGTACTTC. As protein: CASSLSRGNYEQYF.